The entry below describes one T cell receptor (beta chain). Its antigen specificity is not known. Base qualities are not provided; no much larger clone lies one nucleotide away. Receptors were amplified or captured by the immunoSEQ multiplex PCR assay. The multiplex PCR relied on a mix of 60 forward primers for TCR Vbeta segments and 13 reverse primers for TCR Jbeta segments. A multiplex PCR assay on genomic DNA amplified the CDR3 region of rearranged TCR beta genes. On the Illumina HiSeq System, the amplified TCR beta libraries were sequenced as 87-base-pair reads. Turning to the authors' computational methods: Across the roughly 700 repertoires, a later analysis counted around 80 million unique TCR beta chains, approximately 10 million of which were shared by at least two donors. To remove PCR and sequencing errors, raw reads were error-corrected and collapsed into unique sequences using a nearest-neighbor algorithm that merged closely related sequences. V, D and J gene segments were assigned by aligning CDR3 sequences to IMGT reference sequences. Each retained sequence needed at least a six-nucleotide match to both a V gene segment and a J gene segment. Rearrangements were called productive when the CDR3 lacked stop codons and stayed in frame with V and J; all others were non-productive. Following IMGT convention, CDR3 was defined as the stretch from the second conserved V-encoded cysteine to the conserved J-encoded phenylalanine. Sequences without an unambiguous match to a single V gene segment were excluded from the earlier analysis of almost 600 of the donors. In an earlier analysis of some 590 of the donors, a V segment was called functional when productive rearrangements were above 56.7%, and segregating when the standard deviation between donors exceeded 5%. A statistical classification framework was developed to diagnose cytomegalovirus status using the catalog of TCR beta chain sequences. In a later analysis, TCR nucleotide sequences were compared against IMGT/GENE-DB human TR gene sequences so that V and J genes could be assigned. In a later analysis, CDR3 sequences and most-parsimonious VDJ recombination scenarios were assigned using the TCRdist pipeline. In a later analysis, each TCR beta chain was defined by its CDR3 amino acid sequence together with its V-gene family, and reads without a unique V-gene family were excluded. To address suspected cross-contamination and a sequencing artifact, a later analysis removed 592 highly shared, low-generation-probability nucleotide sequences. A later analysis calculated a clonal expansion index for each public chain from normalized within-repertoire ranks of inferred template counts. A later analysis computed generation probabilities with a VDJ recombination model fitted to out-of-frame rearrangements, and checked the results against IGoR. A later analysis scored TCR-TCR, TCR-HLA and TCR-CMV co-occurrence with hypergeometric tests, applying a repertoire-size bias correction to TCR pairs. A later analysis estimated false discovery rates by permuting HLA or CMV assignments 20 times. A later analysis grouped co-occurring TCRs with DBSCAN, adding TCRdist sequence similarity when clustering within HLA-allele-positive subsets. Co-occurrence clustering excluded repertoires with fewer than 30,000 or more than 120,000 public chains, plus five with anomalous nucleotide sharing. Imported from immuneACCESS, the table was reduced by TCRdb to in-frame sequences with V and J called. These copies leave out some clones; in studies compared against another copy, an unresolved V gene accounts for under half, and the cause of the remainder is not known. V, J and clone size derive from that table, while D and trimming were established from the DNA sequence. Counted in this sample were 75,000 to 90,000 clones; 65% to 80% of them appeared once. In total, the top ten clones hold about an eighth of the sample.

This sample is part of a study of cytomegalovirus exposure and HLA in healthy donors (dated by TCRdb to about 2017). At the level of the whole study: In an earlier analysis of several hundred of the donors, around 290 Gb of sequence data and 100 million or so unique TCR beta sequences from 180 million or so T cells were reported. An early release that covered around 590 HLA-typed donors contained approximately 300 gigabases of sequencing data and about 84 million unique TCR sequences. Of the roughly 410 genotyped donors, less than 85% were placed in the genetic ancestry cluster associated with self-reported Caucasian donors. The study aimed to test whether signatures of past pathogen exposure could be identified by cataloging public T cell receptors. The study used immunosequencing to profile the T cell repertoires of 670 or so subjects and linked those repertoires to cytomegalovirus serostatus. Along with the approximately 670-subject first cohort, a separate validation cohort of over a hundred different subjects was used. The study combined high-throughput TCR immunosequencing, statistical association of individual TCRs with disease status, and machine learning to predict cytomegalovirus infection status. A later analysis re-analyzed previously published TCR beta repertoires from roughly 630 donors and added high-resolution HLA genotyping to study TCR occurrence patterns. Rather than using new phenotypic data, the later analysis identified candidate immune exposures from TCR beta sequences and from how often those sequences occurred across donors. To decide whether each TCR beta V gene segment behaved as functional or pseudogenic, an earlier analysis of some 540 of the donors relied on high-throughput TCR beta sequencing. Donor age, sex, ethnicity and CMV serostatus were compiled together with the repertoire data. A later genetic analysis took genome-wide SNP genotypes for about three fifths of the roughly 670 donors and used that subset as a discovery cohort. All discovery cohort repertoires had been generated on a single sequencing platform. HLA typing covered class I and class II loci at four-digit resolution. Typing coverage differed by locus: A, B, C, DRB1 and DQB1 were typed in about 629-640 donors, DQA1 in 500 to 550, DPA1 in some 570, and DPB1 in 472. Several DR-DQ haplotypes were treated as single units for association and clustering because of strong linkage in the cohort. Among about 400 genotyped donors of the cohort, an average of roughly 230,000 unique TCR beta nucleotide sequences was sequenced per donor, of which about 18% were non-productive. The full study reports these points: A further reported finding was that TCR beta sequences accurately predicted the HLA-A and HLA-B alleles for most subjects in the first cohort. In the study, some 180 TCR beta chains were listed as associated with cytomegalovirus. An association between a missense DCLRE1C variant and V-gene and J-gene trimming of TCR beta chains was found in a later genetic analysis and replicated in an independent cohort. In this cohort, only TCR beta chains were sequenced, and detectable features were limited by the absence of alpha or paired-chain data. At a false discovery rate of 0.05, a later analysis linked about 16,000 TCR beta sequences to specific HLA alleles. In an earlier analysis of about 550 of the donors, most TCR beta V segments were observed in productive rearrangements about 90% or about 30% of the time, broadly matching IMGT annotations. According to a later genetic analysis, donors in an Asian-associated ancestry cluster had fewer N-insertions in productive TCRs than the approximately 650-donor mean. The earlier analysis of nearly 600 of the donors excluded over 15 rarely observed V segments, including chromosome 9 orphons, because counts were too low. In vitro tests confirmed that three of the cytomegalovirus-associated TCR beta chains recognize cytomegalovirus antigens. When HLA alleles, especially DR and DQ, strongly co-occurred, TCR associations were difficult to assign to individual alleles. A later analysis reported that several top co-occurrence clusters appeared linked to parvovirus B19, influenza, CMV and Epstein-Barr virus. A later analysis found that most CMV-associated TCR beta chains appeared HLA-restricted, with HLA associations seemingly driven largely by CMV exposure. In both the original and validation cohorts, the classifier was reported to diagnose cytomegalovirus status with high specificity and sensitivity. Immune exposure information for the cohort was limited to CMV serostatus. According to the authors, the approach could potentially be generalized to other disease states and immunological phenotypes. Linkage disequilibrium might explain the correlated functional status among segregating V segments, but an unknown experimental factor could not be excluded. Roughly uniform sequencing depth across donors was assumed in presence/absence analyses, although this assumption may not hold. The sequencing pipeline was judged likely to have produced a cluster of highly shared sequence variants as a technical artifact. According to a later analysis, TCR association rates differed among HLA loci, with DRB1 alleles showing the most associated TCRs and HLA-C alleles showing the fewest. Compared with equally common non-associated chains, HLA-associated TCR beta chains in a later analysis were more clonally expanded and had lower generation probabilities. While some public TCRs were present in many individuals, most TCR sequences turned up only very rarely across donors. Because the 87-base-pair reads could not distinguish some IMGT-functional V segments, including TRBV6-2 and TRBV6-3, those segments were excluded. Because HLA typing was missing for some donors at each locus, association tests included only the typed subset.

Per the germline V gene, MDHEN is the CDR1 and SYDVKM is the CDR2. Measured from the cysteine to the phenylalanine, the CDR3 is 16 residues long. Kept here is only the CDR3 DNA, which spans 48 bases and is read in frame from base 1. Clipping removes 6 bases from V and 8 bases from J, with 9 as the unmatched junction base count. The cohort comprised around 690 healthy bone marrow donors. Cohort members were all nominally healthy when sampled, although unrecorded immune exposures were likely present. CMV serostatus was recorded as positive for almost 300 and negative for about half of the 666 cohort members, whereas no CMV serostatus was recorded for the donor in question. A peripheral blood sample was collected from each donor, and TCR beta sequencing was performed on peripheral blood mononuclear cells. Genomic DNA extraction from the blood cell samples was performed with the Qiagen DNeasy Blood Extraction Kit.

What was sequenced was PBMCs. This receptor chain uses TRBV28 and TRBJ2-1, and TRBD2 aligns with 14 junction nucleotides. The TCR originated in a human donor in good health. The DNA sequence reads TGTGCCAGCAGCGTGACTAGCGGGGGGGCTAACGATGAGCAGTTCTTC. This yields the protein CASSVTSGGANDEQFF. The CDR3 plus the reference TRBV28 and TRBJ2-1 genes for the other parts give the full variable domain: DVKVTQSSRYLVKRTGEKVFLECVQDMDHENMFWYRQDPGLGLRLIYFSYDVKMKEKGDIPEGYSVSREKKERFSLILESASTNQTSMYLCASSVTSGGANDEQFFGPGTRLTVL.